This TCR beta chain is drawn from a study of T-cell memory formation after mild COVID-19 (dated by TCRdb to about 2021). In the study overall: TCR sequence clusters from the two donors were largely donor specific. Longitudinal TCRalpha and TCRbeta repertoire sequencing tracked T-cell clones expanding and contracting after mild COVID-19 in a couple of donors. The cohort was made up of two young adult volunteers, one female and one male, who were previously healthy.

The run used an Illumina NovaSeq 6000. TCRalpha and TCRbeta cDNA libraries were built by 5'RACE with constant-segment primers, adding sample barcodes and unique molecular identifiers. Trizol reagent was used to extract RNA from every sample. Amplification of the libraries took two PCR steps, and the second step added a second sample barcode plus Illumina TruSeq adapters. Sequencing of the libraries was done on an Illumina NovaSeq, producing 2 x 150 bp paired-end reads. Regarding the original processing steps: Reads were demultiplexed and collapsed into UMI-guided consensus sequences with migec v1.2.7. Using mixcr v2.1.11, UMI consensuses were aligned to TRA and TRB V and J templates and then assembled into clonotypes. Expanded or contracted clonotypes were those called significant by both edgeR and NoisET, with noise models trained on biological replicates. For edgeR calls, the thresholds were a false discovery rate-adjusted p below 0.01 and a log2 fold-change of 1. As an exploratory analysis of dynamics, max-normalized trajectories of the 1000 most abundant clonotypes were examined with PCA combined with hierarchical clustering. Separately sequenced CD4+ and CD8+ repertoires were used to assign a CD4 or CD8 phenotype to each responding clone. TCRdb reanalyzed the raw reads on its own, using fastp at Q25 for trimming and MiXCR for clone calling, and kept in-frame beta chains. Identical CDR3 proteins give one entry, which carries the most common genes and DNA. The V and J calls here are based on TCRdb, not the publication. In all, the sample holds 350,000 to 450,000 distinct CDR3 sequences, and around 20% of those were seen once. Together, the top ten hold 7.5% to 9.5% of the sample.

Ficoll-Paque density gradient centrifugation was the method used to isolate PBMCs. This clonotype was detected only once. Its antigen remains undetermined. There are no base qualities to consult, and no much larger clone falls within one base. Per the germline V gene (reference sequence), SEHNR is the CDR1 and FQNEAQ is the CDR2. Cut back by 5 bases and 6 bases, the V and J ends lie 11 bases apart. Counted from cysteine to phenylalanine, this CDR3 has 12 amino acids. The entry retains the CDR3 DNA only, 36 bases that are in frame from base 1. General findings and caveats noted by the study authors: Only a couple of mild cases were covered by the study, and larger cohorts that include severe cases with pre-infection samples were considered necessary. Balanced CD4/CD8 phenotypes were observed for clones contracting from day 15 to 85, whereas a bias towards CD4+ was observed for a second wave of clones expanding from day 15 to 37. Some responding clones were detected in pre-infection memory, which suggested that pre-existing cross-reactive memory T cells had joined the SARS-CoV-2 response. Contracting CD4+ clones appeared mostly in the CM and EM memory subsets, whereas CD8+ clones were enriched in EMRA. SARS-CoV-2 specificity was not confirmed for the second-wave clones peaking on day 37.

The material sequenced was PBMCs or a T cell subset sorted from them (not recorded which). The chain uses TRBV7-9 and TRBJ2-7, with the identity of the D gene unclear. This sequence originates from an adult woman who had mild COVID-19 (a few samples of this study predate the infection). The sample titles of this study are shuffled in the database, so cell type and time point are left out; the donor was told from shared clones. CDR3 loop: CASSLLAAEQYF. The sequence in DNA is TGTGCCAGCAGCCTCCTTGCGGCCGAGCAGTACTTC.